This T cell receptor beta chain was recorded in a study of T-cell memory formation after mild COVID-19. TCRdb reanalysed the 5' RACE reads using MiXCR and keeps one entry per CDR3 protein. The repertoire holds some 130,000 distinct CDR3 sequences, about 17% seen once, with roughly 5% in the top ten. This clonotype was observed a handful of times. The germline V gene has CDR1 SGHNT and CDR2 YYREEE (reference sequence). The V gene end was trimmed by 0 bases and the J gene end by 4 bases; junction bases not matched to a gene: 11. CDR3 length: 17 amino acids. The TCR was taken from a man aged 18-30 years who had mild COVID-19 (a few samples of this study predate the infection). Cell type and time point are not known. Sequencing used PBMCs or a T cell subset sorted from them (not recorded which). The chain couples TRBV5-4 to TRBJ2-3; 7 bases line up with TRBD2. The DNA for the CDR3 is TGTGCCAGCAGCTTGGAAAAACTAAGGGAGGGATCAGATACGCAGTATTTT. This sequence encodes CASSLEKLREGSDTQYF.